In its sample, the clone carrying this T cell receptor beta chain was seen a few times. Its antigen is still unknown. Germline V gene lookup returns CDR1 LGHNA and CDR2 YSLEER. V was cut by 2 bases and J by 4 bases, with 11 bases left in between. This CDR3 region has 14 residues. The sample belongs to a study of T-cell memory formation after mild COVID-19. Overall study: TCR clusters largely stayed donor specific.

Whole-study findings and limits: In pre-infection memory, a portion of responding clones appeared, which suggested that cross-reactive memory joined.

In TCRdb, the 5' RACE reads were re-called with MiXCR into one record per CDR3 protein. This sample has a few hundred thousand distinct CDR3 sequences, with over 13% found just once. Sequenced input: PBMCs or a T cell subset sorted from them (not recorded which). This TCR derives from a man younger than 35 who had mild COVID-19 (a few samples of this study predate the infection). Cell type and time point are not known. V is TRBV4-3 and J is TRBJ1-2; possible D gene TRBD1, 5 bases. The CDR3 DNA follows: TGCGCCAGCAGCCAAATTGAGGGACTCTATGGCTACACCTTC. Protein product: CASSQIEGLYGYTF.